This T cell receptor (beta chain) derives from a study of patients and donors after allogeneic stem cell transplantation. This clonotype has only a few counts. TCRdb ran MiXCR on the RT-PCR reads and lists one entry per CDR3 protein. This sample yields around 240,000 distinct CDR3 sequences, of which about 14% are seen a single time; around 10% belongs to the top ten. This CDR3 region has 15 residues. V dropped 6 bases and J dropped 1; count of bases not matched to a gene: 4. Per the germline V gene, CDR1 is SGHTA and CDR2 is FQGNSA. This TCR was recovered from a human donor who was either an allogeneic HSCT recipient or a stem cell or donor lymphocyte infusion donor (not recorded which). It is not recorded whose cells these are; they may come from a transplant donor. The sequencing sample was made of blood, either unsorted or a sorted T cell fraction (not recorded which). The V call is TRBV7-2, the J call TRBJ2-1; 9 bases are a match to TRBD1. CDR3 loop: CASSRDRESYNEQFF. DNA for the CDR3: TGTGCCAGCAGTCGGGACAGGGAATCCTACAATGAGCAGTTCTTC.